Following are 26 T cell receptor beta chains from one sample sequenced in a study of OX40 agonist ivuxolimab in advanced cancers. Assay used: immunoSEQ multiplex PCR; TCRdb lists only in-frame clones, some missing. The sample contains roughly 80,000 clones, about 82% of which appear only once. Sample: CD4+ or CD8+ T cells sorted from blood, taken in a trial of the OX40 agonist ivuxolimab. The receptor source for this set is an adult with an advanced solid tumor such as melanoma, head and neck, liver or kidney cancer.

The rearrangement uses TRBV4-2 and TRBJ2-2; D gene ambiguous. CDR3 length: 15 amino acids. Germline V gene data show CDR1 as LGHNA and CDR2 as YNFKEQ. Trimming removed 5 bases from V and 2 bases from J, with 12 bases in between. As DNA, the CDR3 is TGTGCCAGCAGCTTGGACGGATTCAACACCGGGGAGCTGTTTTTT. Protein: CASSLDGFNTGELFF.

The chain employs TRBV5-4 and TRBJ2-3, with 7 bases identical to TRBD1. J lost 8 bases, V lost 4 bases, and 10 bases had no gene match. The CDR3 is 14 residues long. Germline loops: CDR1 SGHNT, CDR2 YYREEE (reference sequence). CDR3: CASSLIGGRGTQYF. The DNA for the CDR3 is TGTGCCAGCAGCCTAATAGGGGGCAGAGGTACGCAGTATTTT.

CDR3 residues: CASSRPGSYEQYF. The CDR3 coding sequence is TGCGCCAGCAGCCGTCCTGGGTCCTACGAGCAGTACTTC. The chain is built from TRBV5-1 and TRBJ2-7, with D hard to call. Trimming removed 4 bases from V and 1 base from J, with 9 bases in between. Germline V lookup: CDR1 SGHRS, CDR2 YFSETQ. This CDR3 comprises 13 residues.

This sequence joins TRBV30 and TRBJ1-1; D gene ambiguous. Looked up from germline, CDR1 is GTSNPN and CDR2 is SVGIG (reference sequence). Trimming removed 0 bases from V and 3 bases from J, with 8 bases in between. CDR3 length: 13 residues. CDR3: CAWSVREYTEAFF. In DNA, the CDR3 is TGTGCCTGGAGTGTACGGGAGTACACTGAAGCTTTCTTT.

A single count supports this clone. This chain links TRBV10-1 with TRBJ2-2; TRBD1 matches 9 bases. Trimming cost V 6 bases and J 4 bases; bases outside gene matches: 3. The CDR3 contains 14 residues. In germline, CDR1 is WNHNN, CDR2 SYGVQD (reference sequence). The CDR3 bases are TGCGCCAGCAGCCGGGACAGGGTCACCGGGGAGCTGTTTTTT. Its translation is CASSRDRVTGELFF.

The table lists this clone with a few counts. The chain couples TRBV5-4 to TRBJ1-6; TRBD1 aligns across 7 bases. Germline CDR1 SGHNT, CDR2 YYREEE (reference sequence). The V gene end was trimmed by 5 bases and the J gene end by 5 bases; junction bases not matched to a gene: 4. This CDR3 is built from 14 residues. CDR3 residues: CASSFTGDNSPLHF. DNA for the CDR3: TGTGCCAGCAGTTTCACAGGGGATAATTCACCCCTCCACTTT.

V usage is TRBV27 and J usage is TRBJ2-7; weak D call: TRBD1 (8 bases). Germline values: CDR1 MNHEY, CDR2 SMNVEV (reference sequence). V gave up 4 bases and J gave up 2 bases, with 15 bases separating them. This CDR3 has 15 amino acids. The CDR3 spells CASSSRTGRAYEQYF. DNA of the CDR3: TGTGCCAGCAGTTCACGGACAGGGAGGGCCTACGAGCAGTACTTC.

J is TRBJ1-1 and V is TRBV6-5; 9 nucleotides align to TRBD1. The V segment lost 6 bases and the J segment 6 bases; nucleotides outside the gene matches: 8. The CDR3 contains 14 residues. Germline V CDR1 and CDR2: MNHEY, SVGAGI. CDR3 sequence: CASSLQGALSEAFF. CDR3 coding DNA: TGTGCCAGCAGCCTACAGGGGGCTTTATCTGAAGCTTTCTTT.

This rearrangement joins TRBV7-2 to TRBJ1-1; no reliable D call. V was pared by 2 bases and J by 1 base, with 11 bases between. The CDR3 is 15 residues long. Germline lookup yields CDR1 SGHTA and CDR2 FQGNSA. The CDR3 is CASSLSPGSNTEAFF. The CDR3 bases are TGTGCCAGCAGCTTATCTCCGGGATCGAACACTGAAGCTTTCTTT. The full variable domain, with the rest looked up from reference TRBV7-2 and TRBJ1-1, is GAGVSQSPSNKVTEKGKDVELRCDPISGHTALYWYRQSLGQGLEFLIYFQGNSAPDKSGLPSDRFSAERTGGSVSTLTIQRTQQEDSAVYLCASSLSPGSNTEAFFGQGTRLTVV.

The chain recombines TRBV29-1 with TRBJ2-7, with a tentative D call TRBD2 (6 bases). From germline, CDR1 is SQVTM and CDR2 ANQGSEA. The CDR3 extends over 13 amino acids. Trimming cost V 4 bases and J 5 bases, with 15 bases left between them. DNA of the CDR3: TGCAGCGTTGTCCTGGCGGGGTCCGACGAGCAGTACTTC. Its translation: CSVVLAGSDEQYF.

The V and J genes are TRBV2 and TRBJ2-7; 13 bases match TRBD2. Germline loops: CDR1 SNHLY, CDR2 FYNNEI. This CDR3 region has 17 residues. V lost 1 base to trimming and J lost 3 bases; unmatched junction nucleotides: 6. The CDR3 DNA reads as TGTGCCAGCAGTGAAGTAGGGACTAGCGGGATGGACTACGAGCAGTACTTC. Translating it yields CASSEVGTSGMDYEQYF. Based on the CDR3 plus reference TRBV2 and TRBJ2-7, the full variable domain is EPEVTQTPSHQVTQMGQEVILRCVPISNHLYFYWYRQILGQKVEFLVSFYNNEISEKSEIFDDQFSVERPDGSNFTLKIRSTKLEDSAMYFCASSEVGTSGMDYEQYFGPGTRLTVT.

J is TRBJ1-3 and V is TRBV7-9; maybe TRBD1 (6 bases). The ends were cut back, 4 bases at V and 0 bases at J, with 16 bases in the middle. This CDR3 spans 17 amino acids. In germline, CDR1 is SEHNR, CDR2 FQNEAQ (reference sequence). As DNA, the CDR3 is TGTGCCAGCAGCTCCCCGGGGGCCGCTATCTCTGGAAACACCATATATTTT. This translates into CASSSPGAAISGNTIYF.

The V call is TRBV30, the J call TRBJ1-6; TRBD1 is a possible D gene (5 bases). The CDR3 runs to 13 residues. Germline CDR1 reads GTSNPN; CDR2 reads SVGIG (reference sequence). The V and J ends lost 3 bases and 8 bases respectively, with 11 bases between them. The DNA for the CDR3 is TGTGCCTGGAGAGGGCAGGGCTATTCACCCCTCCACTTT. This gives the protein CAWRGQGYSPLHF.

The V and J genes are TRBV18 and TRBJ2-5; possible D gene TRBD2, 6 bases. Germline CDR1 and CDR2: KGHSH and LQKENI. The CDR3 length is 13 residues. Between the trimmed V and J ends, which lost 3 bases and 4 bases, there was a span of 9 bases. The CDR3 sequence: CASSPGGGETQYF. In DNA, the CDR3 is TGTGCCAGCTCACCGGGGGGAGGAGAGACCCAGTACTTC.

The rearrangement links TRBV19 to TRBJ2-5, with TRBD2 matching over 10 bases. Trimming took 5 bases from V and 4 from J; bases not matched to a gene: 10. The CDR3 runs 16 residues. The germline V gene encodes CDR1 LNHDA and CDR2 SQIVND (reference sequence). CDR3 in DNA: TGTGCCAGTAGTCCGGGACTAGCGACGACCCGAGAGACCCAGTACTTC. Its translation is CASSPGLATTRETQYF.

The rearrangement joins TRBV27 to TRBJ2-7; D possibly uses TRBD1 or TRBD2 (5 bases each). Per germline, CDR1 MNHEY and CDR2 SMNVEV (reference sequence). Deletions cut 3 bases from V and 3 bases from J, with 12 bases between. This CDR3 is 14 amino acids long. The DNA of the CDR3 is TGTGCCAGCAGTTTCTCGGGACGACTCTACGAGCAGTACTTC. The encoded protein is CASSFSGRLYEQYF.

This clone came up a few times. V is TRBV5-1 and J is TRBJ1-1, with unresolved D. The V gene lost 7 bases and the J gene lost 5 bases, with 18 bases spanning the gap. Germline lookup yields CDR1 SGHRS and CDR2 YFSETQ. The CDR3 loop spans 14 amino acids. This CDR3 is CASSEGGGRTEAFF. The CDR3 nucleotides are TGCGCCAGCTCGGAAGGAGGAGGGCGGACTGAAGCTTTCTTT.

Details on this clone: No DNA is shown, since the ends of the CDR3 on it are uncertain; the CDR3 is the one TCRdb lists. V gene TRBV7-6 combines with J gene TRBJ1-2. The CDR3 contains 14 residues when both ends are counted. CDR1 and CDR2 (germline): SGHVS, FNYEAQ. CDR3 region: CASSLVGTGTTKTF.

The chain uses TRBV7-9 and TRBJ1-6; D call uncertain. Germline assignment: CDR1 SEHNR and CDR2 FQNEAQ (reference sequence). This CDR3 has 11 residues. Trimming stripped 1 base from V and 10 bases from J, with 2 bases between. CDR3 bases: TGTGCCAGCAGCTTAGAGTCACCCCTCCACTTT. Translating gives CASSLESPLHF.

The chain carries TRBV7-3 and TRBJ2-1, with TRBD1 identical over 9 bases. The V segment lost 2 bases and the J segment 7 bases; nucleotides outside the gene matches: 6. The CDR3 loop spans 15 amino acids. Germline lookup yields CDR1 SGHTA and CDR2 FQGTGA. The CDR3 DNA reads TGTGCCAGCAGCTTAGGAGGGACAGGGCTGAATGAGCAGTTCTTC. Protein sequence: CASSLGGTGLNEQFF.

The chain recombines TRBV19 with TRBJ2-3; D possibly corresponds to TRBD2 (5 bases). The CDR3 runs to 14 residues. Germline CDR1 is LNHDA and CDR2 is SQIVND (reference sequence). The ends were cut back, 7 bases at V and 1 base at J, with 12 bases in the middle. The CDR3 loop is CASKRRSGTDTQYF. The CDR3 DNA is TGTGCCAGTAAACGACGTAGCGGCACAGATACGCAGTATTTT.

This chain links TRBV9 with TRBJ1-1, with a weak D call TRBD1 (5 bases). Per the germline V gene, CDR1 is SGDLS and CDR2 is YYNGEE. The CDR3 runs 14 residues. Trimming left V 3 bases short and J 11 bases short, with 20 bases between. The CDR3 DNA reads TGTGCCAGCAGCGGTAACATCAGGGTCGGGGATGCTTTCTTT. Amino acid sequence: CASSGNIRVGDAFF. The full variable domain, rest sourced from reference TRBV9 and TRBJ1-1, is DSGVTQTPKHLITATGQRVTLRCSPRSGDLSVYWYQQSLDQGLQFLIQYYNGEERAKGNILERFSAQQFPDLHSELNLSSLELGDSALYFCASSGNIRVGDAFFGQGTRLTVV.

CDR3 loop: CASSTLQSWEPQHF. The CDR3 bases are TGTGCCAGTAGTACCCTACAGAGCTGGGAGCCCCAGCATTTT. The V call is TRBV19, the J call TRBJ1-5; no definite D call. CDR3 size: 14 residues. Trimming cost V 4 bases and J 8 bases, with 15 bases left between them. Germline V lookup: CDR1 LNHDA, CDR2 SQIVND (reference sequence). Full variable domain (rest looked up from reference TRBV19 and TRBJ1-5): DGGITQSPKYLFRKEGQNVTLSCEQNLNHDAMYWYRQDPGQGLRLIYYSQIVNDFQKGDIAEGYSVSREKKESFPLTVTSAQKNPTAFYLCASSTLQSWEPQHFGDGTRLSIL.

The chain is built from TRBV27 and TRBJ2-7, with unresolved D. This CDR3 spans 12 amino acids. Trimming removed 5 bases from V and 2 bases from J, with 7 bases in between. Germline loops: CDR1 MNHEY, CDR2 SMNVEV (reference sequence). This chain's CDR3 is CASSRSPYEQYF. CDR3 DNA sequence: TGTGCCAGCAGTCGAAGTCCCTACGAGCAGTACTTC.

The chain combines TRBV2 with TRBJ2-1; 8 positions agree with TRBD2. Germline lookup yields CDR1 SNHLY and CDR2 FYNNEI. This CDR3 is 15 amino acids long. After removal of 7 bases from V and 6 bases from J, the junction contained 11 bases not matched to a gene. The CDR3 is CASNLNGLATNEQFF. The CDR3 region has the DNA TGTGCCAGCAACCTAAACGGACTAGCCACCAATGAGCAGTTCTTC.

The chain recombines TRBV21-1 with TRBJ1-3; the table names TRBD1, a call not compared with the DNA. TRBV21-1 is a documented pseudogene. The CDR3 has 17 amino acids. The CDR3 protein is CASSKDRDRISGNTIYF. The CDR3 DNA is TGTGCCAGCAGCAAAGACCGGGACAGAATCTCTGGAAACACCATATATTTT.